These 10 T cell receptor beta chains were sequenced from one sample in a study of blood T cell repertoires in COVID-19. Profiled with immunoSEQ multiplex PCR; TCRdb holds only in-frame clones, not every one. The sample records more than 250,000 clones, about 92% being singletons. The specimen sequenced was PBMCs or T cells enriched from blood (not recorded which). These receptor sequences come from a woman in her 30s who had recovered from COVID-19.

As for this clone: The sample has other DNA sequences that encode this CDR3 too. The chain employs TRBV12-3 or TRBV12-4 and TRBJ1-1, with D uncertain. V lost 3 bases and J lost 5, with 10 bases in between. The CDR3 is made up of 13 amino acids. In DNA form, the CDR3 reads TGTGCCAGCAGTTTCTCGGGAGGGACTGAAGCTTTCTTT. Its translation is CASSFSGGTEAFF.

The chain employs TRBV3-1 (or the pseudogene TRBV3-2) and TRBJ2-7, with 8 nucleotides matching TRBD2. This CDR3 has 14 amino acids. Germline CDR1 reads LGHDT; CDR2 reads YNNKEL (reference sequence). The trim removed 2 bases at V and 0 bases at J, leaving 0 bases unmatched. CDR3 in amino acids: CASSQRGGSYEQYF. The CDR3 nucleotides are TGTGCCAGCAGCCAACGGGGGGGCTCCTACGAGCAGTACTTC.

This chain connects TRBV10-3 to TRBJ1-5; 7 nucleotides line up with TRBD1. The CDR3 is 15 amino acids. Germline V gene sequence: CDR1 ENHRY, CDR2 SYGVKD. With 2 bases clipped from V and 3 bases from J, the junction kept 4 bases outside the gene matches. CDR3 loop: CAISETTGINQPQHF. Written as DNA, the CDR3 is TGTGCCATCAGTGAGACGACAGGGATCAATCAGCCCCAGCATTTT.

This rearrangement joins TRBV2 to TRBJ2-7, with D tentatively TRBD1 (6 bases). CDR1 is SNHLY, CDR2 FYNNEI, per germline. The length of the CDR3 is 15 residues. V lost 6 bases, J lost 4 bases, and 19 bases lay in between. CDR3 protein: CASRGGQPMWYEQYF. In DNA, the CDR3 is TGTGCCAGCAGAGGAGGACAGCCCATGTGGTACGAGCAGTACTTC. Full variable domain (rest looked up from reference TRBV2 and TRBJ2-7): EPEVTQTPSHQVTQMGQEVILRCVPISNHLYFYWYRQILGQKVEFLVSFYNNEISEKSEIFDDQFSVERPDGSNFTLKIRSTKLEDSAMYFCASRGGQPMWYEQYFGPGTRLTVT.

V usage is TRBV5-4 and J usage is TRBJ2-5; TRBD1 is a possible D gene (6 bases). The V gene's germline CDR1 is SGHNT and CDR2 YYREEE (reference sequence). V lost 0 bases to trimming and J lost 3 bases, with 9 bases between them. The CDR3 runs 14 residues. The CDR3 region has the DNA TGTGCCAGCAGCTTGGATCCAGGGGAAGAGACCCAGTACTTC. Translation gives CASSLDPGEETQYF.

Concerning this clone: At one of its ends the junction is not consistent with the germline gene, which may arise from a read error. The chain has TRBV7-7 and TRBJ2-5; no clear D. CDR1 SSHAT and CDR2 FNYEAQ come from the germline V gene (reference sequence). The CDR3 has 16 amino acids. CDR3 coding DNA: TGTGCTAGCAGCTTAGGGTGGAGTTTTAAATCGGAGACCCAGTACTTC. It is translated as CASSLGWSFKSETQYF.

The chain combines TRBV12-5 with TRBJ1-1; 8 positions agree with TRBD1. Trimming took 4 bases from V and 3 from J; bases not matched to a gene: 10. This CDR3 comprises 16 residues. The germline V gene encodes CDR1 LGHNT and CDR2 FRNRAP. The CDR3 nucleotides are TGTGCTAGTGGTTCCGCACAAACAGGGGGTTACACTGAAGCTTTCTTT. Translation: CASGSAQTGGYTEAFF.

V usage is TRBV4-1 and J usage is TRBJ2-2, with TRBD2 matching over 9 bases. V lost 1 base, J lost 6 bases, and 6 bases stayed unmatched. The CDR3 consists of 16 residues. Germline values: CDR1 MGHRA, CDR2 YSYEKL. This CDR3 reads CASSQVASGVAGELFF. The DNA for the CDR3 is TGCGCCAGCAGCCAAGTAGCTAGCGGGGTGGCCGGGGAGCTGTTTTTT.

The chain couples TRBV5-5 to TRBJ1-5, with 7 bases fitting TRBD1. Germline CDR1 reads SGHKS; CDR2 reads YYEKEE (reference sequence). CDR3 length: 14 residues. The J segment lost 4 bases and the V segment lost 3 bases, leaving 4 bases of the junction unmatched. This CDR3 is CASSSTGINQPQHF. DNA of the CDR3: TGTGCCAGCAGCTCGACAGGGATAAATCAGCCCCAGCATTTT.

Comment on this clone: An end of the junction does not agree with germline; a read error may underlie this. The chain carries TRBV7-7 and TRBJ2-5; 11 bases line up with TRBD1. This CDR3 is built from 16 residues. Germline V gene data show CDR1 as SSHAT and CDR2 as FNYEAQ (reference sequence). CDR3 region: CASSLGIGTGGETQYF. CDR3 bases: TGTGCTAGCAGCTTAGGTATAGGGACAGGGGGAGAGACCCAGTACTTC. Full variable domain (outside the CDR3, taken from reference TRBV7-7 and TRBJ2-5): GAGVSQSPRYKVTKRGQDVTLRCDPISSHATLYWYQQALGQGPEFLTYFNYEAQPDKSGLPSDRFSAERPEGSISTLTIQRTEQRDSAMYRCASSLGIGTGGETQYFGPGTRLLVL.